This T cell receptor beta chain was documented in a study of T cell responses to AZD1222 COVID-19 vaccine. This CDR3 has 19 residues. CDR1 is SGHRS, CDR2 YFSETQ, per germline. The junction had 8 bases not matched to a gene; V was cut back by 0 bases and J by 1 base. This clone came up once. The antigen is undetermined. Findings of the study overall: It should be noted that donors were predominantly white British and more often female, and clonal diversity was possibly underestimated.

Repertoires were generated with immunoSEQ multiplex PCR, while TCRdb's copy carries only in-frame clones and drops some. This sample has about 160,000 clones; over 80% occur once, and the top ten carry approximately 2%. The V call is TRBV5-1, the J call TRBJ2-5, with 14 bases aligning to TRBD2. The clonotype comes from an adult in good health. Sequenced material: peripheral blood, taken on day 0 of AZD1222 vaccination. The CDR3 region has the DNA TGCGCCAGCAGCTTGGTCCCCGGACTAGCGGGGGGTCCCCAAGAGACCCAGTACTTC. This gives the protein CASSLVPGLAGGPQETQYF.